This T cell receptor (beta chain) came from a study of blood T cell repertoires in COVID-19. The overall study: The analysed material was cDNA or gDNA that came from T cells, B-cell-depleted T cells, or PBMCs.

As handled by the study authors: How many nucleated cells were present was estimated from reference gene primer amplification. Repertoires were generated with immunoSEQ multiplex PCR, while TCRdb's copy carries only in-frame clones and drops some. For V, J and clone size, that table is used; D and trimming come from the DNA. The sample holds around 150,000 clones, roughly 84% seen once. The CDR3 has 15 amino acids. CDR1 and CDR2 (germline): SGDLS, YYNGEE. Trimming took 3 bases from V and 7 from J; bases not matched to a gene: 10. This clone was detected once. V is TRBV9 and J is TRBJ2-1; 7 bases are shared with TRBD1. The source of this sequence is a man aged 25 to 45 with COVID-19, enrolled during active disease. The sequenced material came from peripheral blood. The CDR3 is CASSAAGTDGNEQFF. The DNA for the CDR3 is TGTGCCAGCAGCGCCGCCGGGACAGACGGGAATGAGCAGTTCTTC.